This TCR beta chain derives from a study of OX40 agonist ivuxolimab in advanced cancers. Study-level background: Ivuxolimab was a fully human IgG2 agonistic monoclonal antibody targeting the costimulatory receptor OX40 (CD134). Partial responses occurred in three dose-escalation patients, of whom one had hepatocellular carcinoma and two had cutaneous melanoma. The paper covers the monotherapy dose-escalation part of the phase I ivuxolimab trial, which included N = 52 patients. Patients were allowed to have had prior anti-PD-1, anti-PD-L1 or anti-CTLA-4 therapy, and approximately 40% of the dose-escalation patients had previously received checkpoint inhibitors. A male proportion of 82.7% and a mean age of around 60 years, ranging from about 23 to 90, were recorded for the dose-escalation cohort. Of the 50 to 55 patients in dose escalation, 19 had hepatocellular carcinoma, some 15 had melanoma, 9 had renal cell carcinoma and 9 had head and neck cancer. The purpose of peripheral TCRbeta sequencing was to test whether ivuxolimab changed TCR sequence diversity and led to clonal T-cell expansion. Intravenous ivuxolimab was administered to patients every 2 weeks at six dose levels: 0.01, 0.1, 0.3, 1.5, 3 and 10 mg/kg.

Broad study findings and their caveats: After ivuxolimab, CD8+ T cells had more expanded clones than CD4+ T cells on average. The antigen specificity of the clonally expanded peripheral T cells was not determined. Low levels of normalized T-cell clonal expansion were also seen in some patients who did not respond. In the 0.1-3.0 mg/kg groups, partial responders had among the lowest normalized peripheral clonal expansion, particularly in CD8+ T cells. At doses of 0.1 to 3.0 mg/kg, clonal expansion of both CD4+ and CD8+ blood T cells was observed from baseline to week 6.

A note on this clone: Its cognate antigen has yet to be identified. No clone much larger than this one lies a single base away; base qualities are absent.

V and J lose 6 bases and 0 bases, and a span of 12 bases separates them. CDR1 and CDR2, per the germline V gene (reference sequence), are SEHNR and FQNEAQ. The CDR3, from cysteine to phenylalanine, totals 15 residues. CDR3 DNA is the only sequence kept; it has 45 bases, read in frame from the first base. For sequencing of the TCRbeta CDR3 region, genomic DNA was extracted from the sorted cells. TCRbeta CDR3 regions were sequenced using the immunoSEQ Assay. Held by TCRdb, this immuneACCESS table contains in-frame sequences only and omits some clones. Under half of the omission traces to an unresolved V gene where checked; the cause of the rest is unknown. Across this sample there are tens of thousands of clones, with more than 75% seen only once. Together, the top ten hold about 35% of the sample. Patients with autoimmune disease history or receiving systemic immunosuppression were excluded from the trial. Peripheral blood for TCR sequencing was drawn from every dose cohort at baseline, at cycle 4 day 1 and at cycle 7 day 1. Samples were obtained from an open-label, multicenter, first-in-human phase I dose-escalation trial of ivuxolimab. Adults with locally advanced or metastatic head and neck squamous cell, hepatocellular, melanoma or renal cell carcinoma were enrolled in the trial. Before TCR sequencing, CD4+ and CD8+ T cells were separately sorted from peripheral blood.

The clonotype comes from an adult with an advanced solid tumor such as melanoma, head and neck, liver or kidney cancer. The input for sequencing was CD4+ or CD8+ T cells sorted from blood, taken in a trial of the OX40 agonist ivuxolimab. Recombination joined TRBV7-9 with TRBJ1-3; perhaps TRBD1 is the D gene, with 6 bases matching. The DNA reads as follows: TGTGCCAGCAGGCTAACAGGGAGCTCTGGAAACACCATATATTTT. Translated, this gives CASRLTGSSGNTIYF.